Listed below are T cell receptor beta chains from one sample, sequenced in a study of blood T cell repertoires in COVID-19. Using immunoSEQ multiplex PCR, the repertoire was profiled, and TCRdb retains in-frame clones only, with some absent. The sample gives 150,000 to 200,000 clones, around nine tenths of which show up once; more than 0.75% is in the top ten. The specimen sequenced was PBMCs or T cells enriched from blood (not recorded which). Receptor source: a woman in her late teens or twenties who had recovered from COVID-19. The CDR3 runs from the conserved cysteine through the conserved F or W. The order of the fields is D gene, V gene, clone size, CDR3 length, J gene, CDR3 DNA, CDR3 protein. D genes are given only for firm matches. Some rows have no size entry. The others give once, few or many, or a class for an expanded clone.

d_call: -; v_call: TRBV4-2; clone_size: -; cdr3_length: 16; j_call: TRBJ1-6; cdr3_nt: TGTGCCAGCAGCCCCAAGAATAGCTCCTATAATTCACCCCTCCACTTT; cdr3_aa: CASSPKNSSYNSPLHF
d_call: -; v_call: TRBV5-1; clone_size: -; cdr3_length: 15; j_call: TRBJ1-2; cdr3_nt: TGCGCCAGCAGCTTGGCCTCGGACTTTAACTATGGCTACACCTTC; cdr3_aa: CASSLASDFNYGYTF
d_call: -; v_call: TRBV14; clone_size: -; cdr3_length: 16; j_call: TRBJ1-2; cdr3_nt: TGTGCCAGCAGCCAGGCTTATAGGGGGACCCACTATGGCTACACCTTC; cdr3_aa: CASSQAYRGTHYGYTF
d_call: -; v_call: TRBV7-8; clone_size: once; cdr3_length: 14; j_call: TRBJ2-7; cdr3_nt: TGTGCCAGCAGCTTAGAGGACTTCTTGTACGAGCAGTACTTC; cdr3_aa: CASSLEDFLYEQYF
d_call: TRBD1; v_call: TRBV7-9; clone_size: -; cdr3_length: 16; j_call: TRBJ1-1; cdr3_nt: TGTGCCAGCAGCTTACCGGGACAGGGTGGAAACACTGAAGCTTTCTTT; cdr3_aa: CASSLPGQGGNTEAFF
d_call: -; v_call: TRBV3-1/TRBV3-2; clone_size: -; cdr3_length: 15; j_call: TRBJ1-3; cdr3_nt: TGTGCCAGCAGCCCCTACGACAGGCGCCGAAACACCATATATTTT; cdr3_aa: CASSPYDRRRNTIYF
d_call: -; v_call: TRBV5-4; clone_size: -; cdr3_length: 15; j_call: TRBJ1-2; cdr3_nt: TGTGCCAGCAGCTTAGGCAGGGAGGCGAACTATGGCTACACCTTC; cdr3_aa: CASSLGREANYGYTF
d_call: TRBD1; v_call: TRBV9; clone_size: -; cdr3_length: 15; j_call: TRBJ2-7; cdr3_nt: TGTGCCAGCAGCGTAGTAGGGGACAGGCCCTACGAGCAGTACTTC; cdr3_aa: CASSVVGDRPYEQYF
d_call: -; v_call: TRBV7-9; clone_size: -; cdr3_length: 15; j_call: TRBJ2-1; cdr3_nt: TGTGCCAGCACCCCGACCCTGCTAGCCTACAATGAGCAGTTCTTC; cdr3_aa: CASTPTLLAYNEQFF
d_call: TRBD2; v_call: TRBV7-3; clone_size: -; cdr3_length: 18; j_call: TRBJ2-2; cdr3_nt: TGTGCCAGCAGCGCCGTCCCGGGACTAGCGGTGAACACCGGGGAGCTGTTTTTT; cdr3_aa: CASSAVPGLAVNTGELFF
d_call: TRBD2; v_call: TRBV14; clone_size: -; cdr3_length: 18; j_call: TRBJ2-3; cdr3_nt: TGTGCCAGCAGCCACTTCAAAGGACTAGCGGGCCGCACAGATACGCAGTATTTT; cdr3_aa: CASSHFKGLAGRTDTQYF
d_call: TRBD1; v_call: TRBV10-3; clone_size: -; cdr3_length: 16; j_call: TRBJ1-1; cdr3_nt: TGTGCCATCAACCCTCAGGGGGCAGGGGGCCACACTGAAGCTTTCTTT; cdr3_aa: CAINPQGAGGHTEAFF
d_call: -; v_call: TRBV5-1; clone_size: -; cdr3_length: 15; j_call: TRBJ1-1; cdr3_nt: TGCGCCAGCAGCTTGGCGCCGGGACACCAACGCCAAGCTTTCTTT; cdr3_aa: CASSLAPGHQRQAFF
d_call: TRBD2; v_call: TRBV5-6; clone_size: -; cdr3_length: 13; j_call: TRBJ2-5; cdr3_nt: TGTGCCAGCCATCTAGCGGGAGGGGAGACCCAGTACTTC; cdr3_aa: CASHLAGGETQYF
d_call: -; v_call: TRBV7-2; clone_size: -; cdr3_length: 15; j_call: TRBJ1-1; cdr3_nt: TGTGCCAGCAGGGACCGGGGACTCTTAAACACTGAAGCTTTCTTT; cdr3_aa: CASRDRGLLNTEAFF
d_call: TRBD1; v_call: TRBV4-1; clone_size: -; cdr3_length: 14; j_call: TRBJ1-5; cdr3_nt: TGCGCCAGCAGCCACGGGACAGGGGGACAGCCCCAGCATTTT; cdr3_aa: CASSHGTGGQPQHF
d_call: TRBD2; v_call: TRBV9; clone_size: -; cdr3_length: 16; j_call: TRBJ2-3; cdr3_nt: TGTGCCAGCAGCCTTCGAGCGGGAGGGCCCTCAGATACGCAGTATTTT; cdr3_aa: CASSLRAGGPSDTQYF
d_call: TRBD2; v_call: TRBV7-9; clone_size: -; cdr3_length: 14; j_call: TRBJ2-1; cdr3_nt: TGTGCCAGCAGCCAAGGAGCGGGGGACAATGAGCAGTTCTTC; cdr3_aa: CASSQGAGDNEQFF
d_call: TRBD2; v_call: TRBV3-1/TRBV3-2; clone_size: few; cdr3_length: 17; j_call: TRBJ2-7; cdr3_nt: TGTGCCAGCAGCCACAAGATGTGGGGGACTAGGCGCTACGAGCAGTACTTC; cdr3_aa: CASSHKMWGTRRYEQYF
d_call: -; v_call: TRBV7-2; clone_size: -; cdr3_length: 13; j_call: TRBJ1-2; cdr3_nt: TGTGCCAGCAGCCTTGCAGGGAACTATGGCTACACCTTC; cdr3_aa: CASSLAGNYGYTF
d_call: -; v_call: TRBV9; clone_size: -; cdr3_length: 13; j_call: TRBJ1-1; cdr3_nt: TGTGCCAGCAGCGTAGTCTACGACACTGAAGCTTTCTTT; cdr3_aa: CASSVVYDTEAFF
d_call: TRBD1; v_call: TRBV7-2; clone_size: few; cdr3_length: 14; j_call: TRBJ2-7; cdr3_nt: TGTGCCAGCAGCTCCTGGGACAGACTCTACGAGCAGTACTTC; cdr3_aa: CASSSWDRLYEQYF
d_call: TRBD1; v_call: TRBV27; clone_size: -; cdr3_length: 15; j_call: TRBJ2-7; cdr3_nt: TGTGCCAGCAGTTCAGGGGACAGGGCCCCCTACGAGCAGTACTTC; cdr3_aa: CASSSGDRAPYEQYF
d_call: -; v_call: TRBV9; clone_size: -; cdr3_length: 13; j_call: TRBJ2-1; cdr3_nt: TGTGCCAGCAGCGCAAAAACTTTCAATGAGCAGTTCTTC; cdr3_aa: CASSAKTFNEQFF
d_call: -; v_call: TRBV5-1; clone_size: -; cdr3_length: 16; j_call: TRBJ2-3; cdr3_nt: TGCGCCAGCACATGGGGGGACAGAGCCTCCACAGATACGCAGTATTTT; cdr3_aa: CASTWGDRASTDTQYF
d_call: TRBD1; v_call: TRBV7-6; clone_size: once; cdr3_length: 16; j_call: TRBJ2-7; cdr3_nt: TGTGCCAGCAGCTTAGCGTCTAGGACAGGAACCTACGAGCAGTACTTC; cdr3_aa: CASSLASRTGTYEQYF
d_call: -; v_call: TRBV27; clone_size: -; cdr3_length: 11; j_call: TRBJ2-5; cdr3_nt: TGTGCCAGCAGTTTTCGAGAGACCCAGTACTTC; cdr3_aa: CASSFRETQYF
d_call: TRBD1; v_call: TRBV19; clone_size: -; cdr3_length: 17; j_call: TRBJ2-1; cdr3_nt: TGTGCCAGTAGTCATTACTCCGGGACAGGGGGGTACAATGAGCAGTTCTTC; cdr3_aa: CASSHYSGTGGYNEQFF
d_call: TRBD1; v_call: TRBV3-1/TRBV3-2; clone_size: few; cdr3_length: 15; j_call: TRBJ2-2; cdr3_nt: TGTGCCAGCAGCCAATGGGACAGGGGTTCCGGGGAGCTGTTTTTT; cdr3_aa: CASSQWDRGSGELFF
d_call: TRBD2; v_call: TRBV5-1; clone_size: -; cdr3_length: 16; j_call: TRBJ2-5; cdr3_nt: TGCGCCAGCAGCCCGGGAGTGGGAGGGCCGGGTGAGACCCAGTACTTC; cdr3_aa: CASSPGVGGPGETQYF
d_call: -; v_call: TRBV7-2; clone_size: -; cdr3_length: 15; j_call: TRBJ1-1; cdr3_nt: TGTGCCAGCAGCTTAGGGGGACTCGAAGGCACTGAAGCTTTCTTT; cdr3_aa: CASSLGGLEGTEAFF
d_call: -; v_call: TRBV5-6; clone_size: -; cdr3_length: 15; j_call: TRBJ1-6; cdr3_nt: TGTGCCAGCAGCTTGACAGGGATCAGGAATTCACCCCTCCACTTT; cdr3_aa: CASSLTGIRNSPLHF
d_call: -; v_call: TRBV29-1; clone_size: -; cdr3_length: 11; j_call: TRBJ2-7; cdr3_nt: TGCAGCGTTGCTCGGGGATACGAGCAGTACTTC; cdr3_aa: CSVARGYEQYF
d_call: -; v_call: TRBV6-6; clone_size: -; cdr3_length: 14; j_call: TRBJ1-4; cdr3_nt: TGTGCCAGCAGTTACCGGGGTGCGGGGGAAAAACTGTTTTTT; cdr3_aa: CASSYRGAGEKLFF
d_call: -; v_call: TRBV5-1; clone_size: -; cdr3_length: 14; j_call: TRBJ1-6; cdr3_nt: TGCGCCAGCAGCTTGAGACAGGCCAATTCACCCCTCCACTTT; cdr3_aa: CASSLRQANSPLHF
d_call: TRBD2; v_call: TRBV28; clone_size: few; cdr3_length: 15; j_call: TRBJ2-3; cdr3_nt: TGTGCCAGCAGTTCCCTAGCGGGAGCGACAGATACGCAGTATTTT; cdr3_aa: CASSSLAGATDTQYF
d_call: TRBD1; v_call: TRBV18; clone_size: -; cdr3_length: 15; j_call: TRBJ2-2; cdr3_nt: TGTGCCAGCTCACCGGGGACAGGGAGCACCGGGGAGCTGTTTTTT; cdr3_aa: CASSPGTGSTGELFF
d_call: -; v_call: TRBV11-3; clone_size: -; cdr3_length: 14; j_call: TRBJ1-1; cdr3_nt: TGTGCCAGCAGCCCCAAGGTTGGGGGGACTGAAGCTTTCTTT; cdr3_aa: CASSPKVGGTEAFF
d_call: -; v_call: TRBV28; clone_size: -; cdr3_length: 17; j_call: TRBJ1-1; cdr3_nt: TGTGCCAGCAGTCCCCATCAGGGTGGGCGGGAGAACACTGAAGCTTTCTTT; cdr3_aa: CASSPHQGGRENTEAFF
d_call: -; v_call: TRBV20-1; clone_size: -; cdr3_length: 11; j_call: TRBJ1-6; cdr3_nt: TGCAGTGCCCCTAGCGATTCACCCCTCCACTTT; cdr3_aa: CSAPSDSPLHF
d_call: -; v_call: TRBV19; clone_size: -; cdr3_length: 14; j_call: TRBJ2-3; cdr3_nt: TGTGCCAGTAGTATTCGGAGTGGTCTAGATACGCAGTATTTT; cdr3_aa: CASSIRSGLDTQYF
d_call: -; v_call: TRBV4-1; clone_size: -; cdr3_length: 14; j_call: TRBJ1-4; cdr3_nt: TGCGCCAGCAGCTCGACAGTGCGTAATGAAAAACTGTTTTTT; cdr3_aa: CASSSTVRNEKLFF
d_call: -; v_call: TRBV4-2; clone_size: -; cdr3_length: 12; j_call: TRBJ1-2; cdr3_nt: TGTGCCAGCAGCCAAGATCGGACAGGCTACACCTTC; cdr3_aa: CASSQDRTGYTF
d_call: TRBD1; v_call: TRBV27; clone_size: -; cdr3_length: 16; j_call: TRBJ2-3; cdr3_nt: TGTGCCAGCAATCCGGCGTCACAGGGGATATTAGATACGCAGTATTTT; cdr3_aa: CASNPASQGILDTQYF
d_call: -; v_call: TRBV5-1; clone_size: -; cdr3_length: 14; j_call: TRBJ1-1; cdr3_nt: TGCGCCAGCAGCTGGGGTGACAGCCACACTGAAGCTTTCTTT; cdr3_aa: CASSWGDSHTEAFF
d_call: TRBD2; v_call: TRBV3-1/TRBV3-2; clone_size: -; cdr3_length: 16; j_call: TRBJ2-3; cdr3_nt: TGTGCCAGCAGCCCCCCCCTAGCGGGAGTCACAGATACGCAGTATTTT; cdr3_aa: CASSPPLAGVTDTQYF
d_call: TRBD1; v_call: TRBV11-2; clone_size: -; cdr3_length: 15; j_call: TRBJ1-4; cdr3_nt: TGTGCCAGCAGCCTGGACAGGGGCCTAAATGAAAAACTGTTTTTT; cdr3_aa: CASSLDRGLNEKLFF
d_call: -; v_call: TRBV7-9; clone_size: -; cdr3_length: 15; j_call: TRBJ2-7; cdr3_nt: TGTGCCAGCAGCGACATGGGGGGTTTCGATTACGAGCAGTACTTC; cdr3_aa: CASSDMGGFDYEQYF
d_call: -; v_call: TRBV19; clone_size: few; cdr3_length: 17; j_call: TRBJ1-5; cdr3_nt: TGTGCCAGTAGTCCACGGGGGGCTCGGGCGGCCAATCAGCCCCAGCATTTT; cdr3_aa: CASSPRGARAANQPQHF
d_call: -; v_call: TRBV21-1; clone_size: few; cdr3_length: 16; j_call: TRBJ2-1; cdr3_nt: TGTGCCAGCAGCAAACCCCAGTGGCTAGCGGACAATGAGCAGTTCTTC; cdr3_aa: CASSKPQWLADNEQFF
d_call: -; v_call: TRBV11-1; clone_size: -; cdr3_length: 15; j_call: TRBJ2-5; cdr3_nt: TGTGCCAGCAGCTCCCGGACTGGGAGTCAAGAGACCCAGTACTTC; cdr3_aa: CASSSRTGSQETQYF
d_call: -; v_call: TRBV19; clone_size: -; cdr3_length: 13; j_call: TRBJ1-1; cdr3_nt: TGTGCCAGTAGTATTGTAGCAAACACTGAAGCTTTCTTT; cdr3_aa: CASSIVANTEAFF
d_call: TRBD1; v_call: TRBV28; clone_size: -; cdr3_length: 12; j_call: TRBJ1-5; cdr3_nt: TGTGCCAGCAGTATTTTGACAGGGTCTACACATTTT; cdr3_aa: CASSILTGSTHF
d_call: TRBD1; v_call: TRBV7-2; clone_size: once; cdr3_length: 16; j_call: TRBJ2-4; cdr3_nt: TGTGCCAGCAGCTTGGACAGGACCATAGCCAAAAACATTCAGTACTTC; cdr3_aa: CASSLDRTIAKNIQYF